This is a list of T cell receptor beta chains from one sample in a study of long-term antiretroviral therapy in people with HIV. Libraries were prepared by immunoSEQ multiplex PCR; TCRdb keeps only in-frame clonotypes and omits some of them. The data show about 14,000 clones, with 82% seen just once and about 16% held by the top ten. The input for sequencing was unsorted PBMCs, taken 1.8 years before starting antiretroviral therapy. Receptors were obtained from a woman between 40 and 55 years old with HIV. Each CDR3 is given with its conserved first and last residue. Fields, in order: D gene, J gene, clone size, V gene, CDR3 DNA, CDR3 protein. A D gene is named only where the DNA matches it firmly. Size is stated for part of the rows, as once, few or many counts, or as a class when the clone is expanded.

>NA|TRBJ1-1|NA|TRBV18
TGTGCCAGCTCACCACGGCCAGCAAGCGACACTGAAGCTTTCTTT
CASSPRPASDTEAFF
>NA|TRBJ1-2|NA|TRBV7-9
TGTGCCAGCAGCTTAATGGGTTATGGCTACACCTTC
CASSLMGYGYTF
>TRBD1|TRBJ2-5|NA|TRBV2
TGTGCCAGCAGTGTACAGGGGTGGGGAGAGACCCAGTACTTC
CASSVQGWGETQYF
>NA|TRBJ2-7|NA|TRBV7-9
TGTGCCAGCAGTTCCCTTTTACTCGGGACGGAGACCTACGAGCAGTACTTC
CASSSLLLGTETYEQYF
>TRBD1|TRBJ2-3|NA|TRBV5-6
TGTGCCAGCAGCTTGTCCAGGGGGAGAACTGGTACAGATACGCAGTATTTT
CASSLSRGRTGTDTQYF
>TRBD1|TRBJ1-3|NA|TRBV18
TGTGCCAGCTCAGGACAGGGGGCCGACTCTGGAAACACCATATATTTT
CASSGQGADSGNTIYF
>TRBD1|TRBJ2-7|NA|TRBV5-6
TGTGCCAGCAGCGTTACTCCGGGACAGGGTACTTACGAGCAGTACTTC
CASSVTPGQGTYEQYF
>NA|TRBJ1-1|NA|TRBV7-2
TGTACCAGCACCATTTTACAGGTGAACACTGAAGCTTTCTTT
CTSTILQVNTEAFF
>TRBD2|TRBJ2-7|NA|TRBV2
TGTGCCAGCAGTGAAGACGGGGGGGCCACCTACGAGCAGTACTTC
CASSEDGGATYEQYF
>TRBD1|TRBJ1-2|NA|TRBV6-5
TGTGCCAGCAGTTACGCGGACAGGGGGAACTATGGCTACACCTTC
CASSYADRGNYGYTF
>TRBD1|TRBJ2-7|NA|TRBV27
TGTGCCAGCAGTATCGGACAGGGGTCCTTCGAGCAGTACTTC
CASSIGQGSFEQYF
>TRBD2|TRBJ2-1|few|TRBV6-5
TGTGCCAGCATACCTAGCGGGAGGGGAGAGCAGTTCTTC
CASIPSGRGEQFF
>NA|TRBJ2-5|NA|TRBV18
TGTGCCAGCTCACAGGGGGTACAAGAGACCCAGTACTTC
CASSQGVQETQYF
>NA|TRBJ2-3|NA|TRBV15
TGTGCCACCAGCGTGGGCCGCGGCACAGATACGCAGTATTTT
CATSVGRGTDTQYF
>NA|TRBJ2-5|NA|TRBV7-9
TGTGCCAGCAGCTTAGGGGGCGTGGAGACCCAGTACTTC
CASSLGGVETQYF